The 18 T cell receptor beta chains listed next were all sequenced from one sample in a study of T cells in Graves' hyperthyroidism and ophthalmopathy. Researchers took RNA transcripts and amplified the TCR beta CDR3 regions from them. First-round RT-PCR targeting the TCR CDR3 was performed with the HTBI primer set. From the multiplex PCR reads, TCRdb called clonotypes with MiXCR, one entry per CDR3 protein. The data show about 620,000 distinct CDR3 sequences, about 16% seen once. The sample was blood. These receptors all stem from a woman between 25 and 40 years old with Graves' hyperthyroidism.

This clonotype appeared many times. This chain links TRBV7-9 with TRBJ2-1, with a possible D match to TRBD1 (6 bases). V lost 3 bases and J 7 bases, leaving 16 bases between the germline ends. CDR1 SEHNR and CDR2 FQNEAQ come from the germline V gene (reference sequence). The CDR3 consists of 15 residues. The DNA of the CDR3 is TGTGCCAGCAGCTTTGTGGCAGGGGAAGGGAATGAGCAGTTCTTC. Translating it yields CASSFVAGEGNEQFF.

This clonotype was seen at least ten times. The CDR3: CASSLVGGNTDTQYF. The CDR3 DNA sequence: TGTGCCAGCAGCTTAGTAGGGGGGAACACAGATACGCAGTATTTT. The J gene is TRBJ2-3, the V gene TRBV7-2; D is perhaps TRBD1 or TRBD2 (6 bases each). This CDR3 is 15 amino acids long. V was cut by 1 base and J by 2 bases, with 10 bases left in between. Looked up from germline, CDR1 is SGHTA and CDR2 is FQGNSA.

In this sample, this clonotype turned up many times. The chain uses TRBV30 and TRBJ1-3; D possibly corresponds to TRBD1 (6 bases). Germline assignment: CDR1 GTSNPN and CDR2 SVGIG (reference sequence). V lost 0 bases, J lost 2 bases, and 11 bases lay in between. CDR3 length: 15 residues. CDR3 sequence: CAWSVPGAAGNTIYF. The CDR3 nucleotides are TGTGCCTGGAGTGTACCAGGGGCCGCTGGAAACACCATATATTTT.

The table lists this clonotype with many counts. The chain joins TRBV28 to TRBJ2-5, with TRBD1 identical over 8 bases. V lost 5 bases, J lost 1 base, and 3 bases stayed unmatched. The CDR3 is 14 residues long. Germline loops: CDR1 MDHEN, CDR2 SYDVKM. CDR3 bases: TGTGCCAGCAGTGGACAGGGTCCCCAAGAGACCCAGTACTTC. It specifies CASSGQGPQETQYF.

This clonotype was picked up many times. V usage is TRBV11-2 and J usage is TRBJ1-5; D unclear. Germline V CDR1 and CDR2: SGHAT, FQNNGV. The germline V and J ends were trimmed by 0 bases and 6 bases, with 6 bases remaining between them. CDR3 length: 13 residues. This CDR3 reads CASSLDIRQPQHF. In DNA form, the CDR3 reads TGTGCCAGCAGCTTAGATATCCGTCAGCCCCAGCATTTT.

V and J are TRBV29-1 and TRBJ2-2; either TRBD1 or TRBD2 may supply D (5 bases each). Germline CDR1 and CDR2: SQVTM and ANQGSEA. Between the trimmed V and J ends, which lost 2 bases and 3 bases, there was a span of 13 bases. This CDR3 contains 15 residues. CDR3 loop: CSVEMVGVYTGELFF. DNA of the CDR3: TGCAGCGTTGAAATGGTGGGGGTCTACACCGGGGAGCTGTTTTTT.

The DNA of the CDR3 is TGTGCCAGCAGTCCCGGGCAAGAGCAGTTCTTC. As protein: CASSPGQEQFF. The chain couples TRBV6-2 or TRBV6-3 to TRBJ2-1; D unclear. The germline V and J ends were trimmed by 5 bases and 10 bases, with 9 bases remaining between them. This CDR3 has 11 residues. Germline V gene lookup returns CDR1 MNHEY and CDR2 SVGEGT.

This clonotype has just a few counts. The V gene is TRBV5-1, the J gene TRBJ2-2; D might be TRBD2 (5 bases). Germline V lookup: CDR1 SGHRS, CDR2 YFSETQ. Trimming cost V 0 bases and J 7 bases, with 16 bases left between them. This CDR3 region has 16 residues. The CDR3 here is CASSLVPGKVNGELFF. The CDR3 region has the DNA TGCGCCAGCAGCTTGGTGCCGGGGAAAGTGAACGGGGAGCTGTTTTTT.

The chain is built from TRBV20-1 and TRBJ2-1, with 8 bases aligning to TRBD1. CDR1 is DFQATT, CDR2 SNEGSKA, per germline (reference sequence). After removal of 0 bases from V and 9 bases from J, the junction contained 7 bases not matched to a gene. This CDR3 spans 14 amino acids. The CDR3 DNA reads TGCAGTGCTAGAGATCCCGGACAGGGTACTGAGCAGTTCTTC. Residues: CSARDPGQGTEQFF.

This clonotype showed up just a few times. This chain joins TRBV14 and TRBJ2-7, with D unclear. The CDR3 consists of 16 residues. The germline V gene has CDR1 SGHDN and CDR2 FVKESK. The V end lost 3 bases, the J end lost 3 bases, and 18 bases lay between the germline ends. In nucleotides, the CDR3 is TGTGCCAGCAGCCATACATTCGGGCGGAAAATCTACGAGCAGTACTTC. Protein product: CASSHTFGRKIYEQYF.

This clonotype came up many times. V usage is TRBV12-3 or TRBV12-4 and J usage is TRBJ1-1; no firm D call. The CDR3 is made up of 12 amino acids. V gave up 7 bases and J gave up 4 bases, with 10 bases separating them. In nucleotides, the CDR3 is TGTGCCAGCACCCCGGGGAGCACTGAAGCTTTCTTT. It translates to CASTPGSTEAFF.

This clonotype was seen at least ten times. This chain joins TRBV12-3 or TRBV12-4 and TRBJ2-1; TRBD2 is a possible D gene (6 bases). The CDR3 has 14 residues. Trimming left V 5 bases short and J 7 bases short, with 15 bases between. Here the CDR3 DNA reads TGTGCCAGCAGTGACGGGCTAGCGAGAAATGAGCAGTTCTTC. Encoded protein: CASSDGLARNEQFF.

With regard to this clonotype: One junction end does not reproduce the germline sequence, and a read error may be involved. The V gene is TRBV4-1, the J gene TRBJ1-1; 7 bases line up with TRBD1. This CDR3 is 16 amino acids long. The germline V gene has CDR1 MGHRA and CDR2 YSYEKL. CDR3 protein: CASSQVFRGKNTEALF. The CDR3, as DNA: TGCGCCAGCAGCCAAGTTTTCAGGGGGAAGAACACTGAAGCTCTCTTT.

This clonotype has only a few counts. The chain joins TRBV9 to TRBJ2-3; 11 bases match TRBD2. V was clipped by 2 bases and J by 5 bases; unmatched bases: 4. Germline CDR1 SGDLS, CDR2 YYNGEE. This CDR3 comprises 15 residues. CDR3 bases: TGTGCCAGCAGCGTTCTAGCGGGAGGTGGAGATACGCAGTATTTT. Amino acids: CASSVLAGGGDTQYF.

This clonotype was seen only a few times. The chain couples TRBV3-1 to TRBJ1-6; perhaps TRBD1 as D (5 bases). The CDR3 has 15 amino acids. The V and J ends lost 4 bases and 5 bases respectively, with 12 bases between them. Germline V gives CDR1 LGHDT, CDR2 YNNKEL (reference sequence). This CDR3 reads CASSPIGENNSPLHF. CDR3 DNA: TGTGCCAGCAGCCCCATAGGGGAAAATAATTCACCCCTCCACTTT.

Many counts were recorded for this clonotype. The chain links TRBV20-1 to TRBJ2-1; 8 bases match TRBD1. The V gene's germline CDR1 is DFQATT and CDR2 SNEGSKA (reference sequence). J was trimmed by 2 bases and V by 3 bases; bases with no gene match: 6. The CDR3 is 15 residues long. The CDR3 nucleotides are TGCAGTGCTAGGTTGTTACAGGGGGCCTACAATGAGCAGTTCTTC. Protein: CSARLLQGAYNEQFF.

The gene calls are TRBV29-1 and TRBJ2-7, with D tentatively TRBD1 (7 bases). This CDR3 has 14 amino acids. Trimming shortened V by 0 bases and J by 4 bases, and 13 bases separated the two germline ends. Germline-derived CDR1 and CDR2 are SQVTM and ANQGSEA. CDR3 nucleotide sequence: TGCAGCGTTGAAGATCTCCAGGGGGGTTACGAGCAGTACTTC. Encoded protein: CSVEDLQGGYEQYF.

At least ten counts were recorded for this clonotype. V and J are TRBV12-3 or TRBV12-4 and TRBJ2-5, with D possibly called TRBD1 or TRBD2 (5 bases each). V was trimmed by 7 bases and J by 7 bases, leaving 19 bases between them. The CDR3 runs 14 residues. CDR3 amino acids: CASTRGLGAGTQYF. In DNA form, the CDR3 reads TGTGCCAGCACTCGGGGCCTTGGGGCTGGGACCCAGTACTTC.